The rows below give T cell receptor beta chains drawn from one sample of a study of beta chain features in type 1 diabetes. The assay was immunoSEQ multiplex PCR, and TCRdb's table has in-frame clones only and misses some. Here the sample spans a few hundred thousand clones, about 15% being singletons. The material sequenced was naive CD4+ T cells from blood. These receptors were taken from a man aged 25-45 years with type 1 diabetes. Both conserved end residues are part of each CDR3. The D gene is left open where the match is weak. Size is omitted from some rows. Given values are once, few, many or a class for expanded clones.

abundance: -
j_gene: TRBJ2-3
v_gene: TRBV7-8
d_gene: -
CDR3nt: TGTGCCACCCGTCTCGGGGTCCCCACAGATACGCAGTATTTT
CDR3aa: CATRLGVPTDTQYF

abundance: -
j_gene: TRBJ1-5
v_gene: TRBV11-2
d_gene: -
CDR3nt: TGTGCCAGCAGTACAGGTCTTAATCAGCCCCAGCATTTT
CDR3aa: CASSTGLNQPQHF

abundance: few
j_gene: TRBJ1-2
v_gene: TRBV7-6
d_gene: -
CDR3nt: TGTGCCAGGCCAGGCTTTTCCTATGGCTACACCTTC
CDR3aa: CARPGFSYGYTF

abundance: few
j_gene: TRBJ2-1
v_gene: TRBV19
d_gene: TRBD1
CDR3nt: TGTGCCAGTAGCCCTACGACAGGGGGGAATGAGCAGTTCTTC
CDR3aa: CASSPTTGGNEQFF

abundance: few
j_gene: TRBJ1-2
v_gene: TRBV4-1
d_gene: -
CDR3nt: TGCGCCAGCAGCCAAGTAACAGGGATGAGCTATGGCTACACCTTC
CDR3aa: CASSQVTGMSYGYTF

abundance: few
j_gene: TRBJ1-2
v_gene: TRBV6-1
d_gene: -
CDR3nt: TGTGCCACCACAGGGCCCTATGGCTACACCTTC
CDR3aa: CATTGPYGYTF

abundance: -
j_gene: TRBJ1-1
v_gene: TRBV21-1
d_gene: -
CDR3nt: TGTGCCAGCAGCAAACTCCAGGGGACTGAAGCTTTCTTT
CDR3aa: CASSKLQGTEAFF

abundance: -
j_gene: TRBJ1-1
v_gene: TRBV6-1
d_gene: TRBD1
CDR3nt: TGTGCCAGCAGTGAAGTACAGGGGAGCTACACTGAAGCTTTCTTT
CDR3aa: CASSEVQGSYTEAFF

abundance: -
j_gene: TRBJ2-2
v_gene: TRBV30
d_gene: TRBD2
CDR3nt: TGTGCCTGGAGGCTACTCAGCGGGAGCGCGAACACCGGGGAGCTGTTTTTT
CDR3aa: CAWRLLSGSANTGELFF

abundance: -
j_gene: TRBJ1-1
v_gene: TRBV10-3
d_gene: TRBD1
CDR3nt: TGTGCCATCAGTGAGGCGACAGGGGCTGAAGCTTTCTTT
CDR3aa: CAISEATGAEAFF

abundance: few
j_gene: TRBJ1-2
v_gene: TRBV30
d_gene: TRBD1
CDR3nt: TGTGCCTGGAGTCATACAGGGGACTATGGCTACACCTTC
CDR3aa: CAWSHTGDYGYTF

abundance: few
j_gene: TRBJ2-5
v_gene: TRBV2
d_gene: -
CDR3nt: TGTGCCAGCAGTATCTCGGGAGAGACCCAGTACTTC
CDR3aa: CASSISGETQYF

abundance: -
j_gene: TRBJ2-5
v_gene: TRBV5-1
d_gene: -
CDR3nt: TGCGCCAGCAGCTTGGCAGGTGGGCAAGAGACCCAGTACTTC
CDR3aa: CASSLAGGQETQYF

abundance: few
j_gene: TRBJ1-5
v_gene: TRBV19
d_gene: -
CDR3nt: TGTGCCAGTAGTATGGGCCCGTTCCATCAGCCCCAGCATTTT
CDR3aa: CASSMGPFHQPQHF

abundance: few
j_gene: TRBJ2-5
v_gene: TRBV18
d_gene: -
CDR3nt: TGTGCCAGCTCACCAAGTGCGGAGACCCAGTACTTC
CDR3aa: CASSPSAETQYF

abundance: -
j_gene: TRBJ2-7
v_gene: TRBV27
d_gene: TRBD2
CDR3nt: TGTGCCAGCAGTTTATTAAGCGGGAGGGCCTACGAGCAGTACTTC
CDR3aa: CASSLLSGRAYEQYF

abundance: few
j_gene: TRBJ1-1
v_gene: TRBV9
d_gene: -
CDR3nt: TGTGCCAGCAGCGTACAGGTGAACACTGAAGCTTTCTTT
CDR3aa: CASSVQVNTEAFF

abundance: -
j_gene: TRBJ2-1
v_gene: TRBV29-1
d_gene: -
CDR3nt: TGCAGCGTTTACCTGGGGAGCTCCTACAATGAGCAATTCTTC
CDR3aa: CSVYLGSSYNEQFF

abundance: -
j_gene: TRBJ1-2
v_gene: TRBV18
d_gene: TRBD1
CDR3nt: TGTGCCAGCTCACCCGGACAGGGAGATAACTATGGCTACACCTTC
CDR3aa: CASSPGQGDNYGYTF

abundance: -
j_gene: TRBJ1-4
v_gene: TRBV30
d_gene: -
CDR3nt: TGTGCCTGGAGTGTACCCGGGACAAACTATGAAAAACTGTTTTTT
CDR3aa: CAWSVPGTNYEKLFF

abundance: -
j_gene: TRBJ1-2
v_gene: TRBV2
d_gene: -
CDR3nt: TGTGCCAGCAGGGCGGACAGTGGCGGAACATGGGACTATGGCTACACCTTC
CDR3aa: CASRADSGGTWDYGYTF

abundance: -
j_gene: TRBJ2-5
v_gene: TRBV6-1
d_gene: TRBD1
CDR3nt: TGTGCCAGCAGTGCGGGACAGGGGGCTTTTTCAGAGACCCAGTACTTC
CDR3aa: CASSAGQGAFSETQYF

abundance: -
j_gene: TRBJ2-1
v_gene: TRBV10-2
d_gene: TRBD2
CDR3nt: TGCGCCAGCAGTGACCCCGGTAGCGGGGGGGCCGGGTCGAATGAGCAGTTCTTC
CDR3aa: CASSDPGSGGAGSNEQFF

abundance: few
j_gene: TRBJ2-5
v_gene: TRBV5-1
d_gene: TRBD1
CDR3nt: TGCGCCAGCAGGTCGGGACAGCTTCAAGAGACCCAGTACTTC
CDR3aa: CASRSGQLQETQYF

abundance: few
j_gene: TRBJ1-3
v_gene: TRBV19
d_gene: TRBD1
CDR3nt: TGTGCCAGCAGCAGACAGGGGGCCTCTGGAAACACCATATATTTT
CDR3aa: CASSRQGASGNTIYF

abundance: few
j_gene: TRBJ2-7
v_gene: TRBV6-5
d_gene: TRBD1
CDR3nt: TGTGCCAGCAGTTATCCCGGGACAGGGGGGCCCTACGAGCAGTACTTC
CDR3aa: CASSYPGTGGPYEQYF

abundance: -
j_gene: TRBJ2-5
v_gene: TRBV5-1
d_gene: -
CDR3nt: TGCGCCAGCAGCTTGTCGGGCAGGGTTTTGGAGACCCAGTACTTC
CDR3aa: CASSLSGRVLETQYF

abundance: -
j_gene: TRBJ2-2
v_gene: TRBV5-1
d_gene: -
CDR3nt: TGCGCCAGCAGCTTGGGGGACTCAACGGTCGGGGAGCTGTTTTTT
CDR3aa: CASSLGDSTVGELFF

abundance: -
j_gene: TRBJ2-2
v_gene: TRBV7-2
d_gene: TRBD1
CDR3nt: TGTGCCAGCAGCTTAGATACCGGGACAGGGAGGGAGCTGTTTTTT
CDR3aa: CASSLDTGTGRELFF

abundance: few
j_gene: TRBJ1-1
v_gene: TRBV4-1
d_gene: TRBD1
CDR3nt: TGCGCCAGCAGCGACCAATGGACAGGTGGTAAGAACACTGAAGCTTTCTTT
CDR3aa: CASSDQWTGGKNTEAFF

abundance: few
j_gene: TRBJ2-3
v_gene: TRBV6-5
d_gene: TRBD1
CDR3nt: TGTGCCAGCAGGCAGGACAGGGGGACGGATACGCAGTATTTT
CDR3aa: CASRQDRGTDTQYF

abundance: -
j_gene: TRBJ1-2
v_gene: TRBV30
d_gene: TRBD1
CDR3nt: TGTGCCTGGAGGAGACAGGGGGCGCCCGCTAACTATGGCTACACCTTC
CDR3aa: CAWRRQGAPANYGYTF

abundance: -
j_gene: TRBJ2-1
v_gene: TRBV5-1
d_gene: TRBD2
CDR3nt: TGCGCCAGCAGCTTGCAGACTAGCGGTGAGCAGTTCTTC
CDR3aa: CASSLQTSGEQFF

abundance: few
j_gene: TRBJ1-5
v_gene: TRBV30
d_gene: -
CDR3nt: TGTGCCTGGAGTGGGGGGCAGGTGGGATGGCAGCCCCAGCATTTT
CDR3aa: CAWSGGQVGWQPQHF

abundance: -
j_gene: TRBJ2-3
v_gene: TRBV19
d_gene: -
CDR3nt: TGTGCCAGTAGTATCTCAGGGTATCCAGCAGATACGCAGTATTTT
CDR3aa: CASSISGYPADTQYF

abundance: few
j_gene: TRBJ1-1
v_gene: TRBV13
d_gene: TRBD1
CDR3nt: TGTGCCAGCAGCCCCGGACAGGGCCTGGAGGCTTTCTTT
CDR3aa: CASSPGQGLEAFF

abundance: -
j_gene: TRBJ2-7
v_gene: TRBV7-8
d_gene: -
CDR3nt: TGTGCCAGCAGCCCCGACAGAAAGGAGCAGTACTTC
CDR3aa: CASSPDRKEQYF

abundance: few
j_gene: TRBJ2-7
v_gene: TRBV7-2
d_gene: TRBD2
CDR3nt: TGTGCCAGCAGCTGGGGACTAGCGGGAGACTACGAGCAGTACTTC
CDR3aa: CASSWGLAGDYEQYF

abundance: -
j_gene: TRBJ2-2
v_gene: TRBV6-1
d_gene: TRBD2
CDR3nt: TGTGCCAGCAGGAGCGGGGGGGCCAACACCGGGGAGCTGTTTTTT
CDR3aa: CASRSGGANTGELFF

abundance: few
j_gene: TRBJ1-5
v_gene: TRBV19
d_gene: -
CDR3nt: TGTGCCAGTAGTCAGGTAGGCCAGCCCCAGCATTTT
CDR3aa: CASSQVGQPQHF

abundance: -
j_gene: TRBJ2-1
v_gene: TRBV18
d_gene: -
CDR3nt: TGTGCCAGCTCACCAGGGGACCGGGAGAAGCAGTTCTTC
CDR3aa: CASSPGDREKQFF

abundance: once
j_gene: TRBJ2-7
v_gene: TRBV7-9
d_gene: -
CDR3nt: TGTGCCAGCACCACAGGTCCGGGAGTTTACGAGCAGTACTTC
CDR3aa: CASTTGPGVYEQYF

abundance: -
j_gene: TRBJ1-1
v_gene: TRBV5-1
d_gene: -
CDR3nt: TGCGCCAGCAGCTTGATGTCAGACACTGAAGCTTTCTTT
CDR3aa: CASSLMSDTEAFF

abundance: -
j_gene: TRBJ2-1
v_gene: TRBV10-3
d_gene: -
CDR3nt: TGTGCCATCAGTGGTTTCAGCAATGAGCAGTTCTTC
CDR3aa: CAISGFSNEQFF

abundance: -
j_gene: TRBJ2-3
v_gene: TRBV5-4
d_gene: -
CDR3nt: TGTGCCAGCAGCTTTCGCGGCACAGATACGCAGTATTTT
CDR3aa: CASSFRGTDTQYF

abundance: few
j_gene: TRBJ2-2
v_gene: TRBV30
d_gene: TRBD1
CDR3nt: TGTGCCTGGGACCGACAGGGGGTCGCCGGGGAGCTGTTTTTT
CDR3aa: CAWDRQGVAGELFF

abundance: few
j_gene: TRBJ2-1
v_gene: TRBV5-1
d_gene: -
CDR3nt: TGCGCCAGCAGCTTGGTACGGGGGAGCCTGCTGTCAAGCTCCTACAATGAGCAGTTCTTC
CDR3aa: CASSLVRGSLLSSSYNEQFF

abundance: few
j_gene: TRBJ1-2
v_gene: TRBV7-9
d_gene: -
CDR3nt: TGTGCCAGCAGCCCCCTGGGGCAGGCGGACTATGGCTACACCTTC
CDR3aa: CASSPLGQADYGYTF

abundance: few
j_gene: TRBJ2-3
v_gene: TRBV5-1
d_gene: -
CDR3nt: TGCGCCAGCAGCTTGGATGGGGTTAGCGCAGATACGCAGTATTTT
CDR3aa: CASSLDGVSADTQYF

abundance: few
j_gene: TRBJ1-1
v_gene: TRBV5-4
d_gene: TRBD1
CDR3nt: TGTGCCAGCAGCCGTGAGACAGGGAAGAATACTGAAGCTTTCTTT
CDR3aa: CASSRETGKNTEAFF

abundance: few
j_gene: TRBJ1-2
v_gene: TRBV10-3
d_gene: -
CDR3nt: TGTGCCAGCAGCACAGGGCCTTTAGACTATGGCTACACCTTC
CDR3aa: CASSTGPLDYGYTF

abundance: few
j_gene: TRBJ1-6
v_gene: TRBV4-1
d_gene: TRBD1
CDR3nt: TGCGCCAGCAGCCAACCGAGACAGGGCAGGGGCTCACCCCTCCACTTT
CDR3aa: CASSQPRQGRGSPLHF

abundance: -
j_gene: TRBJ2-7
v_gene: TRBV6-5
d_gene: -
CDR3nt: TGTGCCAGCAGTTACTCGTACAGGCCTACCTACGAGCAGTACTTC
CDR3aa: CASSYSYRPTYEQYF

abundance: once
j_gene: TRBJ1-2
v_gene: TRBV27
d_gene: -
CDR3nt: TGTGCCAGCAGTCGGGGGAGCCCCCCCTTTGGACGAAGCTACACCTTC
CDR3aa: CASSRGSPPFGRSYTF

abundance: -
j_gene: TRBJ2-5
v_gene: TRBV7-2
d_gene: TRBD1
CDR3nt: TGTGCCAGCAGCTTATACCAGGGGGAAGAGACCCAGTACTTC
CDR3aa: CASSLYQGEETQYF

abundance: few
j_gene: TRBJ1-2
v_gene: TRBV18
d_gene: -
CDR3nt: TGTGCCAGCTCACCACGGGGCTCAGACTCATGGGGCTACACCTTC
CDR3aa: CASSPRGSDSWGYTF

abundance: -
j_gene: TRBJ2-6
v_gene: TRBV6-5
d_gene: -
CDR3nt: TGTGCCAGCAGACGGGGTTCTGGGGCCAACGTCCTGACTTTC
CDR3aa: CASRRGSGANVLTF

abundance: few
j_gene: TRBJ2-3
v_gene: TRBV4-1
d_gene: -
CDR3nt: TGCGCCAGCGGACTCGGTACGCAGTATTTT
CDR3aa: CASGLGTQYF

abundance: -
j_gene: TRBJ2-1
v_gene: TRBV5-6
d_gene: TRBD2
CDR3nt: TGTGCCAGCAGCTCCCCCCTAGCGGGAGGGCTTATTAATGAGCAGTTCTTC
CDR3aa: CASSSPLAGGLINEQFF